A selection of T cell receptor beta chains follows, all from one sample in a study of T cells in Graves' hyperthyroidism and ophthalmopathy. Using its own MiXCR run on the multiplex PCR reads, TCRdb lists one record per CDR3 protein. The data hold 500,000 to 800,000 distinct CDR3 sequences, with about 14% observed a single time. Sequencing was done on a sample of blood. These receptors came from a woman in her forties or fifties with Graves' ophthalmopathy. CDR3s include the opening cysteine and the closing phenylalanine or tryptophan. D genes are given only for firm matches. Clone size is not always given. Where it is, it says once, few, many or a class for expanded clones.

D	V	size	J	CDR3	DNA
TRBD1	TRBV5-5	many	TRBJ2-7	CASSQMGSGTASYEQYF	TGTGCCAGCAGCCAAATGGGCTCCGGGACAGCCTCCTACGAGCAGTACTTC
-	TRBV20-1	-	TRBJ1-3	CSASTSAGNTIYF	TGCAGTGCTAGTACCTCCGCTGGAAACACCATATATTTT
-	TRBV20-1	many	TRBJ1-4	CSASPFDRLSNEKLFF	TGCAGTGCTAGTCCCTTTGACAGGCTGTCTAATGAAAAACTGTTTTTT
-	TRBV7-2	many	TRBJ1-5	CASSLEVQGRGNQPQHF	TGTGCCAGCAGCTTAGAGGTTCAGGGCCGGGGCAATCAGCCCCAGCATTTT
-	TRBV29-1	-	TRBJ1-2	CGDSGYHGYTF	TGCGGAGATTCAGGGTATCACGGCTACACCTTC
TRBD1	TRBV30	-	TRBJ2-3	CAWDPQGAQNTQYF	TGTGCCTGGGACCCCCAGGGGGCGCAAAATACGCAGTATTTT
TRBD1	TRBV11-2	many	TRBJ2-7	CASSLEGTGSYEQYF	TGTGCCAGCAGCTTAGAGGGGACAGGTTCCTACGAGCAGTACTTC
TRBD1	TRBV29-1	many	TRBJ1-2	CSVGGQVDYGYTF	TGCAGCGTTGGGGGACAGGTGGACTATGGCTACACCTTC
-	TRBV6-5	few	TRBJ2-7	CASSYPGVDEQYF	TGTGCCAGCAGTTACCCAGGGGTTGACGAGCAGTACTTC
TRBD2	TRBV12-3/TRBV12-4	many	TRBJ2-3	CASSLARLAGGFSDTQYF	TGTGCCAGCAGTTTAGCACGACTAGCGGGAGGTTTCTCAGATACGCAGTATTTT
-	TRBV7-2	many	TRBJ2-3	CASSLGTSTDTQYF	TGTGCCAGCAGTTTGGGCACAAGCACAGATACGCAGTATTTT
-	TRBV6-5	few	TRBJ1-5	CASSYSGSGAAQPQHF	TGTGCCAGCAGTTACTCCGGGTCAGGGGCAGCTCAGCCCCAGCATTTT
-	TRBV19	few	TRBJ1-1	CASSTNSGTYTEAFF	TGTGCCAGTAGTACTAATTCGGGGACTTACACTGAAGCTTTCTTT
TRBD1	TRBV5-1	many	TRBJ2-3	CASSFKTGPTDTQYF	TGCGCCAGCAGCTTCAAGACAGGGCCCACAGATACGCAGTATTTT
-	TRBV7-9	many	TRBJ2-1	CASSRTLGGHNEQFF	TGTGCCAGCAGCCGGACTTTGGGCGGCCACAATGAGCAGTTCTTC
TRBD1	TRBV12-3/TRBV12-4	few	TRBJ1-2	CASSLSPTGGGNYGYTF	TGTGCCAGCAGTTTATCCCCGACAGGGGGAGGTAACTATGGCTACACCTTC
-	TRBV6-1	once	TRBJ1-4	CASTVKEKLFF	TGTGCCAGCACCGTGAAGGAAAAACTGTTTTTT
-	TRBV6-1	many	TRBJ1-3	CASSEGSAGGGNTIYF	TGTGCCAGCAGTGAAGGCTCAGCAGGTGGAGGGAACACCATATATTTT
-	TRBV6-2/TRBV6-3	few	TRBJ1-4	CASSYSRGTNEKLFF	TGTGCCAGCAGTTACTCCCGGGGAACTAATGAAAAACTGTTTTTT
-	TRBV7-9	few	TRBJ2-2	CASSLDTLARRRSGELFF	TGTGCCAGCAGCTTAGACACTTTAGCGAGGAGAAGGTCCGGGGAGCTGTTTTTT
-	TRBV19	few	TRBJ2-7	CASSNTGFSYEQYF	TGTGCCAGTAGTAACACAGGGTTCTCCTACGAGCAGTACTTC
TRBD2	TRBV5-6	few	TRBJ2-3	CASSLGLAGDDTQYF	TGTGCCAGCAGCTTGGGACTAGCGGGAGACGATACGCAGTATTTT
-	TRBV20-1	many	TRBJ2-3	CSGERRNTDTQYF	TGCAGTGGGGAGCGGAGAAACACAGATACGCAGTATTTT
-	TRBV20-1	-	TRBJ1-2	CSTSRGTNYGYTF	TGCAGTACTTCCCGGGGCACTAACTATGGCTACACCTTC
-	TRBV5-1	few	TRBJ2-7	CASSRGQEAYEQYF	TGCGCCAGCAGCAGGGGACAAGAGGCCTACGAGCAGTACTTC